The rows below give T cell receptor beta chains drawn from one sample of a study of T cell changes during pregnancy in multiple sclerosis. Measured with immunoSEQ multiplex PCR; TCRdb has only the in-frame clones, and not every one. The sample has over 60,000 clones; around 97% are singletons. The sequenced sample was CD8+ T cells from peripheral blood mononuclear cells, obtained after pregnancy. The receptors derive from a female donor with multiple sclerosis, enrolled in a pregnancy study. CDR3s include the opening cysteine and the closing phenylalanine or tryptophan. Fields, in order: clone size, D gene, J gene, V gene, CDR3 protein, CDR3 DNA. D genes are given only for firm matches. Clone size is stated in some rows and not others, as once, few, many or a class when expanded.

abundance: -
d_gene: TRBD1
j_gene: TRBJ2-1
v_gene: TRBV5-8
CDR3aa: CASSTGTGGFEQFF
CDR3nt: TGTGCCAGCAGCACCGGGACAGGGGGGTTTGAGCAGTTCTTC

abundance: -
d_gene: TRBD2
j_gene: TRBJ2-5
v_gene: TRBV29-1
CDR3aa: CSVEASGSPETQYF
CDR3nt: TGCAGCGTTGAAGCTAGCGGGAGCCCAGAGACCCAGTACTTC

abundance: -
d_gene: -
j_gene: TRBJ1-1
v_gene: TRBV19
CDR3aa: CASTLWSDTEAFF
CDR3nt: TGTGCCAGTACCCTCTGGTCGGACACTGAAGCTTTTTTT

abundance: -
d_gene: TRBD1
j_gene: TRBJ1-6
v_gene: TRBV10-1
CDR3aa: CASSAGGRNSPLHF
CDR3nt: TGCGCCAGCAGTGCAGGGGGCAGGAATTCACCCCTCCACTTT

abundance: -
d_gene: -
j_gene: TRBJ2-1
v_gene: TRBV7-9
CDR3aa: CASSLVVLNEQFF
CDR3nt: TGTGCCAGCAGCTTAGTGGTTCTAAATGAGCAGTTCTTC

abundance: -
d_gene: -
j_gene: TRBJ1-1
v_gene: TRBV6-5
CDR3aa: CASSYSSPNTEAFF
CDR3nt: TGTGCCAGCAGTTACTCCTCCCCGAACACTGAAGCTTTCTTT

abundance: -
d_gene: TRBD1
j_gene: TRBJ2-3
v_gene: TRBV5-6
CDR3aa: CASTPQGAGDTQYF
CDR3nt: TGTGCCAGCACCCCTCAGGGGGCGGGAGATACGCAGTATTTT

abundance: -
d_gene: TRBD2
j_gene: TRBJ2-1
v_gene: TRBV15
CDR3aa: CATSRSLAGMYNEQFF
CDR3nt: TGTGCCACCAGCAGATCTCTAGCGGGTATGTACAATGAGCAGTTCTTC

abundance: -
d_gene: -
j_gene: TRBJ2-7
v_gene: TRBV2
CDR3aa: CASSVRGSAYEQYF
CDR3nt: TGTGCCAGCAGTGTCAGAGGGTCCGCCTACGAGCAGTACTTC

abundance: -
d_gene: TRBD2
j_gene: TRBJ2-5
v_gene: TRBV19
CDR3aa: CASSGPDRVKGTSGTQETQYF
CDR3nt: TGTGCCAGTAGTGGCCCAGACAGGGTAAAGGGCACTAGCGGGACCCAAGAGACCCAGTACTTC

abundance: -
d_gene: TRBD2
j_gene: TRBJ2-1
v_gene: TRBV9
CDR3aa: CASSVEGTSAYNEQFF
CDR3nt: TGTGCCAGCAGCGTAGAAGGGACTAGCGCCTACAATGAGCAGTTCTTC

abundance: once
d_gene: TRBD1
j_gene: TRBJ2-7
v_gene: TRBV7-9
CDR3aa: CASSRAGTGSYEQYF
CDR3nt: TGTGCCAGCAGCCGTGCCGGGACAGGCTCCTACGAGCAGTACTTC

abundance: -
d_gene: TRBD1
j_gene: TRBJ1-1
v_gene: TRBV7-2
CDR3aa: CASSPRQGPEAFF
CDR3nt: TGTGCCAGCAGCCCCCGACAGGGGCCTGAAGCTTTCTTT

abundance: -
d_gene: -
j_gene: TRBJ2-6
v_gene: TRBV9
CDR3aa: CASSLSQVRAGANVLTF
CDR3nt: TGTGCCAGCAGCCTATCCCAGGTCCGTGCCGGGGCCAACGTCCTGACTTTC

abundance: -
d_gene: -
j_gene: TRBJ2-3
v_gene: TRBV27
CDR3aa: CASSLSRGAPDTQYF
CDR3nt: TGTGCCAGCAGTTTGTCTCGGGGGGCCCCAGATACGCAGTATTTT

abundance: once
d_gene: -
j_gene: TRBJ2-5
v_gene: TRBV5-6
CDR3aa: CASSLGGGLETQYF
CDR3nt: TGTGCCAGCAGCTTGGGGGGTGGACTGGAGACCCAGTACTTC

abundance: once
d_gene: -
j_gene: TRBJ1-4
v_gene: TRBV28
CDR3aa: CASSRIGQIEKLFF
CDR3nt: TGTGCCAGCAGCCGAATCGGACAGATTGAAAAACTGTTTTTT

abundance: -
d_gene: -
j_gene: TRBJ1-5
v_gene: TRBV19
CDR3aa: CASTDQYSNQPQHF
CDR3nt: TGTGCCAGTACAGATCAATATAGCAATCAGCCCCAGCATTTT

abundance: -
d_gene: -
j_gene: TRBJ1-4
v_gene: TRBV2
CDR3aa: CASREDPTNEKLFF
CDR3nt: TGTGCCAGCAGGGAGGATCCAACTAATGAAAAACTGTTTTTT

abundance: -
d_gene: TRBD1
j_gene: TRBJ2-2
v_gene: TRBV28
CDR3aa: CASSFSDRENTGELFF
CDR3nt: TGTGCCAGCAGTTTCTCGGACAGGGAGAACACCGGGGAGCTGTTTTTT

abundance: -
d_gene: -
j_gene: TRBJ2-3
v_gene: TRBV19
CDR3aa: CASSIASTDTQYF
CDR3nt: TGTGCCAGTAGTATAGCGAGCACAGATACGCAGTATTTT

abundance: -
d_gene: -
j_gene: TRBJ1-2
v_gene: TRBV21-1
CDR3aa: CASSLVRDRVHGYTF
CDR3nt: TGTGCCAGCAGCCTCGTCCGGGACAGGGTCCATGGCTACACCTTC

abundance: -
d_gene: TRBD1
j_gene: TRBJ1-2
v_gene: TRBV9
CDR3aa: CASSVEQGDGYTF
CDR3nt: TGTGCCAGCAGCGTCGAGCAGGGGGATGGCTACACCTTC

abundance: -
d_gene: -
j_gene: TRBJ1-1
v_gene: TRBV6-5
CDR3aa: CASSYSDSNTEAFF
CDR3nt: TGTGCCAGCAGTTACTCAGACTCCAACACTGAAGCTTTCTTT

abundance: -
d_gene: TRBD1
j_gene: TRBJ2-5
v_gene: TRBV6-1
CDR3aa: CASRGGQAFEETQYF
CDR3nt: TGTGCCAGCAGAGGGGGACAGGCTTTCGAGGAGACCCAGTACTTC

abundance: -
d_gene: -
j_gene: TRBJ2-1
v_gene: TRBV6-1
CDR3aa: CASSELFGILYNEQFF
CDR3nt: TGTGCCAGCAGTGAACTGTTCGGGATTCTCTACAATGAGCAGTTCTTC

abundance: -
d_gene: TRBD2
j_gene: TRBJ2-1
v_gene: TRBV28
CDR3aa: CASSLTSGSKGEQFF
CDR3nt: TGTGCCAGCAGCTTGACTAGCGGGAGCAAAGGTGAGCAGTTCTTC

abundance: -
d_gene: TRBD1
j_gene: TRBJ1-2
v_gene: TRBV10-3
CDR3aa: CAISWTLRDRDNYGYTF
CDR3nt: TGTGCCATCAGTTGGACTCTCCGGGACAGAGATAACTATGGCTACACCTTC

abundance: -
d_gene: -
j_gene: TRBJ2-7
v_gene: TRBV13
CDR3aa: CASSLEGLSSLEQYF
CDR3nt: TGTGCCAGCAGCTTAGAAGGACTATCGAGTCTCGAGCAGTACTTC

abundance: -
d_gene: TRBD2
j_gene: TRBJ2-4
v_gene: TRBV29-1
CDR3aa: CSVDSGGRGNIQYF
CDR3nt: TGCAGCGTTGATTCCGGCGGGAGAGGAAACATTCAGTACTTC

abundance: once
d_gene: -
j_gene: TRBJ2-7
v_gene: TRBV6-5
CDR3aa: CASSSGQGEQYF
CDR3nt: TGTGCCAGCAGCTCCGGGCAGGGCGAGCAGTACTTC

abundance: -
d_gene: -
j_gene: TRBJ1-2
v_gene: TRBV9
CDR3aa: CASSVSEYGYTF
CDR3nt: TGTGCCAGCAGCGTGAGTGAATATGGCTACACCTTC

abundance: -
d_gene: TRBD1
j_gene: TRBJ2-5
v_gene: TRBV9
CDR3aa: CASSASDRGWKETQYF
CDR3nt: TGTGCCAGCAGCGCTTCGGACAGGGGATGGAAAGAGACCCAGTACTTC

abundance: -
d_gene: -
j_gene: TRBJ1-2
v_gene: TRBV29-1
CDR3aa: CSVKKGVVGVGDGYTF
CDR3nt: TGCAGCGTTAAAAAGGGGGTCGTTGGGGTGGGGGATGGCTACACCTTC

abundance: -
d_gene: TRBD1
j_gene: TRBJ2-3
v_gene: TRBV18
CDR3aa: CASSQPGQGNPDTQYF
CDR3nt: TGTGCCAGCTCACAACCGGGACAGGGGAACCCAGATACGCAGTATTTT

abundance: -
d_gene: TRBD2
j_gene: TRBJ2-1
v_gene: TRBV19
CDR3aa: CASSSGINNEQFF
CDR3nt: TGTGCCAGCAGTAGCGGGATAAACAATGAGCAGTTCTTC

abundance: -
d_gene: TRBD2
j_gene: TRBJ2-5
v_gene: TRBV5-1
CDR3aa: CASSWERTSGKETQYF
CDR3nt: TGCGCCAGCAGCTGGGAAAGGACTAGCGGGAAAGAGACCCAGTACTTC